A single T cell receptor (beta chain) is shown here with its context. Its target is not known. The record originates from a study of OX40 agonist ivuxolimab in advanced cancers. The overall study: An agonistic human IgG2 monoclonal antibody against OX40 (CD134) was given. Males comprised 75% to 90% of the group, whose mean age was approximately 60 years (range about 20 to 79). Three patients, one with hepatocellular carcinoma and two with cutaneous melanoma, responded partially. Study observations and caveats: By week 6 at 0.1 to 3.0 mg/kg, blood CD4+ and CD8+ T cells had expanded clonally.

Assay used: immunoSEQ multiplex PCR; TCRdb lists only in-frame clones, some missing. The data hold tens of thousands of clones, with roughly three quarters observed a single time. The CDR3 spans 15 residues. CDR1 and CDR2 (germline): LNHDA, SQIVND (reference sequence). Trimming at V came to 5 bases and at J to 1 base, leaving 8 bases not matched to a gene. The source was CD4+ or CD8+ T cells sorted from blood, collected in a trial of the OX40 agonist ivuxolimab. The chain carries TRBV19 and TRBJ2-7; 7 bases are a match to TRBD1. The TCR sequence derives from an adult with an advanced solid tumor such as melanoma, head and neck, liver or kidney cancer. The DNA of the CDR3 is TGTGCCAGTAGTCCCCGGAAGACAGGGTCCTACGAGCAGTACTTC. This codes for CASSPRKTGSYEQYF.